This T cell receptor (beta chain) originates from a study of beta chain features in type 1 diabetes. CD4+ naive, central memory, regulatory and stem cell-like memory subsets were isolated by sorting on CD45RO/CCR7/CD25/CD127/CD95/CD27. Purities over 98% were achieved in all sorted populations. Details on this clone: Its specificity is unknown. At the DNA level, this CDR3 is encoded by other sequences in the same sample as well.

Reverse transcription of all isolated RNA meant that expressed TCRB transcripts were sequenced. Assay: immunoSEQ multiplex PCR; the TCRdb copy retains only in-frame clones and omits some. The sample shows hundreds of thousands of clones, approximately 10% of them seen only once. General study points: A greater similarity of naive, central memory and Treg TCRB repertoires was seen among patients than among healthy donors. Sequencing the cDNA could make cells with high TCR expression show up more than they should.

V lost 5 bases, J lost 5 bases, and 2 bases stayed unmatched. Germline loops: CDR1 DFQATT, CDR2 SNEGSKA (reference sequence). The CDR3 consists of 11 residues. The V call is TRBV20-1, the J call TRBJ2-5; 7 bases are shared with TRBD2. The sample consisted of naive CD4+ T cells from blood. The sequence came from a woman between 18 and 29 years old in good health. The CDR3 DNA is TGCAGTGCTCCGGGAGGCGAGACCCAGTACTTC. Translated: CSAPGGETQYF.